This is a list of T cell receptor beta chains from one sample in a study of blood T cell repertoires in COVID-19. Only in-frame clones appear in the TCRdb table, and some are missing; sequencing was by immunoSEQ multiplex PCR. The sample has 200,000 to 250,000 clones, 90% seen once. Sequenced sample: peripheral blood. These receptors were collected from a man aged 25 to 40 with COVID-19, enrolled during active disease. The CDR3 runs from the conserved cysteine through the conserved F or W. The D gene is left open where the match is weak. The size field is filled for only some rows; it gives once, few, many or a size class.

TRBD2	TRBV18	TRBJ2-1	-	TGTGCCAGCTCACCACTCGGACTAGCGGGAGCCCATGAGCAGTTCTTC	CASSPLGLAGAHEQFF
TRBD1	TRBV7-3	TRBJ1-2	-	TGTGCCAGCAGCTTCGATCGACAGGGAGTTGGCGGCTACACCTTC	CASSFDRQGVGGYTF
-	TRBV3-1/TRBV3-2	TRBJ1-2	-	TGTGCCAGCAGCCAACAACGGAGCTATGGCTACACCTTC	CASSQQRSYGYTF
TRBD1	TRBV7-2	TRBJ1-2	-	TGTGCCAGCAGCTTAGGGGGATTATACAGGGGAAACTATGGCTACACCTTC	CASSLGGLYRGNYGYTF
TRBD1	TRBV6-2/TRBV6-3	TRBJ1-5	few	TGTGCCAGCAGTAAGACAGGGGACAATCAGCCCCAGCATTTT	CASSKTGDNQPQHF
-	TRBV12-3/TRBV12-4	TRBJ1-1	-	TGTGCCAGCAGTTTTTCACGGGTGGGAGCTTTCTTT	CASSFSRVGAFF
-	TRBV7-9	TRBJ1-1	-	TGTGCCAGCAGCTTTAAGGGGTTGGGCACTGAAGCTTTCTTT	CASSFKGLGTEAFF
TRBD1	TRBV28	TRBJ2-7	-	TGTGCCAGCAGTTTATTACCGGGACAGGGGTCCTACGAGCAGTACTTC	CASSLLPGQGSYEQYF
TRBD1	TRBV7-6	TRBJ2-7	once	TGTGCCAGCCGCTTGGGACAGGATAGCTCCTACGAGCAGTACTTC	CASRLGQDSSYEQYF
TRBD2	TRBV2	TRBJ2-7	once	TGTGCCAGCAGTGAGTCTAGCGGGAGGGCCAGCGAGCAGTACTTC	CASSESSGRASEQYF
TRBD2	TRBV6-1	TRBJ2-1	few	TGTGCCAGCAGTGAATTAGCGGGGGGGACGTTCGACAATGAGCAGTTCTTC	CASSELAGGTFDNEQFF
TRBD2	TRBV10-3	TRBJ2-7	-	TGTGCCATCAGTGAGTGGACTAGCGGTCCGTCCGAGCAGTACTTC	CAISEWTSGPSEQYF
-	TRBV6-6	TRBJ2-2	-	TGTGCCAGCAGTTTAGGGGCCGGGGAGCTGTTTTTT	CASSLGAGELFF
TRBD1	TRBV7-3	TRBJ2-5	-	TGTGCCAGCAGCTTACGGACAGGAGAGACCCAGTACTTC	CASSLRTGETQYF
TRBD1	TRBV7-8	TRBJ1-2	-	TGTGCCAGCAGCTTAGGACGGACAGGTGGCTACACCTTC	CASSLGRTGGYTF
TRBD1	TRBV29-1	TRBJ1-1	-	TGCAGCGTTGAGGGACAGGGGGCGCTTGAAGCTTTCTTT	CSVEGQGALEAFF
TRBD2	TRBV27	TRBJ2-3	-	TGTGCAGCCACTAGCGGGGGACGGGATACGCAGTATTTT	CAATSGGRDTQYF
-	TRBV28	TRBJ1-2	-	TGTGCCAGCAGTTTTGGCAGGGGCGCATACTCTAACTATGGCTACACCTTC	CASSFGRGAYSNYGYTF
TRBD1	TRBV10-3	TRBJ1-2	-	TGTGCCATTGGCCTCGGACAGGGGAATTACTATGGCTACACCTTC	CAIGLGQGNYYGYTF
TRBD1	TRBV19	TRBJ2-7	-	TGTGCCGCCCGACAGGGGAGCTCCTACGAGCAGTACTTC	CAARQGSSYEQYF
TRBD1	TRBV30	TRBJ1-2	few	TGTGCCTGGAGTCCTGGGACAGGGTTCGATGGCTACACCTTC	CAWSPGTGFDGYTF
-	TRBV7-2	TRBJ2-1	few	TGTGCCAGCAGCCCCAGGGGCGGGAGAGTAGATGAGCAGTTCTTC	CASSPRGGRVDEQFF
-	TRBV5-1	TRBJ1-1	once	TGCGCCAGCAGCTTGGCGGGACATCAGAACACTGAAGCTTTCTTT	CASSLAGHQNTEAFF
-	TRBV3-1/TRBV3-2	TRBJ1-1	-	TGTGCCAGCAGCCAAGAAAGGGGGACTGAAGCTTTCTTT	CASSQERGTEAFF
TRBD2	TRBV5-1	TRBJ2-5	-	TGCGCCAGCAGCTTGTCAGATGGCGGGAGAGGAGAGACCCAGTACTTC	CASSLSDGGRGETQYF
TRBD1	TRBV2	TRBJ2-1	-	TGTGCCAGCATGCTCCGGGACAGGGGTGGGAATGAGCAGTTCTTC	CASMLRDRGGNEQFF
-	TRBV4-2	TRBJ1-3	-	TGTGCCAGCAGCCAAGAATGGGGGGATCTTGGAAACACCATATATTTT	CASSQEWGDLGNTIYF
TRBD1	TRBV29-1	TRBJ2-1	-	TGCAGCGTTGCTCCCAGGGGGCCCTACAATGAGCAGTTCTTC	CSVAPRGPYNEQFF
TRBD1	TRBV18	TRBJ1-6	-	TGTGCCAGCTCCCAATCACTGACAGGGGACGGATCACCCCTCCACTTT	CASSQSLTGDGSPLHF
TRBD1	TRBV5-1	TRBJ2-2	-	TGCGCCAGCAGCTTGGCAACCGGGACAGGGCCCGGGGAGCTGTTTTTT	CASSLATGTGPGELFF
-	TRBV11-2	TRBJ1-1	-	TGTGCCAGCAGGTCCCCACAGGGAGTTTACACTGAAGCTTTCTTT	CASRSPQGVYTEAFF
-	TRBV11-1	TRBJ2-5	-	TGTGCCAGCAGCTTACAAGTGCGTGGACGGGGTGAGACCCAGTACTTC	CASSLQVRGRGETQYF
TRBD2	TRBV3-1/TRBV3-2	TRBJ2-3	-	TGTGCCAGCAGCCAACAAGGGCTAGCGGGAGGGCCGAATACGCAGTATTTT	CASSQQGLAGGPNTQYF
-	TRBV10-3	TRBJ2-1	-	TGTGCCATCAAAAGGACAGGAGGGAATGAGCAGTTCTTC	CAIKRTGGNEQFF
TRBD1	TRBV6-5	TRBJ1-2	-	TGTGCCAGCAGATACAATACAGGGGATAGCTATGGCTACACCTTC	CASRYNTGDSYGYTF
TRBD1	TRBV3-1/TRBV3-2	TRBJ2-5	-	TGTGCCAGCAGCCAAGATAGGACCGGGACAGGGGTGGGAGAGACCCAGTACTTC	CASSQDRTGTGVGETQYF
TRBD1	TRBV5-1	TRBJ1-1	once	TGCGCCAGCAGCGTATCGACAGGGGCGAGCACTGAAGCTTTCTTT	CASSVSTGASTEAFF